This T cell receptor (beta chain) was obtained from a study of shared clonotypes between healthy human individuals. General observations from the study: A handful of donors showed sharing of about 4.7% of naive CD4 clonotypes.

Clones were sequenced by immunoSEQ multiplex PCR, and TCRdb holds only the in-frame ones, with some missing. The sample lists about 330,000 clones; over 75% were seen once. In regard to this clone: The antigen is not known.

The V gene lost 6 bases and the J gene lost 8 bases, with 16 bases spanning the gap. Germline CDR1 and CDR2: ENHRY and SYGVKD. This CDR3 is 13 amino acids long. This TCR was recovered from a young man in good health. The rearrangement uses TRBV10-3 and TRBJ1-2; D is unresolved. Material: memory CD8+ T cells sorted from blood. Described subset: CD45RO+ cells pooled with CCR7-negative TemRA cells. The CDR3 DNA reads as TGTGCCATCAGGGTGGATCTATCTAAGGGCTACACCTTC. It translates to CAIRVDLSKGYTF.